This T cell receptor (beta chain) derives from a study of blood T cells in healthy people across ages. With 7 bases clipped from V and 0 bases from J, the junction kept 9 bases outside the gene matches. Germline V lookup: CDR1 SGHNT, CDR2 YENEEA. This CDR3 is built from 15 residues. This clonotype was seen a handful of times. The authors ran a second PCR of 7 to 11 cycles using a sample-barcoded 5' primer and a J-beta primer mix. Tags on each cDNA molecule came from a template-switch adaptor with 12 random nucleotides. TCRdb ran MiXCR on the 5' RACE reads and lists one entry per CDR3 protein. There are 1.8 million or so distinct CDR3 sequences in the sample; about 39% occur only once, and 20% to 25% lies in the top ten.

The TCR originated in a human donor in good health. The source material was blood. The chain carries TRBV11-3 and TRBJ2-7; 7 positions match TRBD2. CDR3 protein: CASTLQAGTSYEQYF. The CDR3 DNA sequence: TGTGCCAGCACCCTTCAAGCGGGGACCTCCTACGAGCAGTACTTC. Combining the CDR3 with reference TRBV11-3 and TRBJ2-7 gives the whole variable domain EAGVVQSPRYKIIEKKQPVAFWCNPISGHNTLYWYLQNLGQGPELLIRYENEEAVDDSQLPKDRFSAERLKGVDSTLKIQPAELGDSAVYLCASTLQAGTSYEQYFGPGTRLTVT.